This TCR beta chain was sequenced in a study of T cell responses to AZD1222 COVID-19 vaccine (dated by TCRdb to 2020 to 2023). Notes on the research overall: A total of approximately 230 trial participants underwent TCR sequencing, of whom some 210 received two doses of AZD1222 and 26 received two doses of the MenACWY control vaccine. Enrollment into the trials was organized by age into subgroups of 18-55, 56-69 and 70-plus years, and those subgroups contained about 150, 27 and 61 TCR-sequenced participants, respectively. Broad study findings and their caveats: In the small 56-69-year group, the increase in depth fell short of significance, most likely because of low power. Epitopes outside the regions mutated in the B.1.351 and B.1.1.7 variants were reportedly recognized by nearly half of the unique spike-specific TCRs. The whole spike protein was spanned by vaccine-associated CD4 TCRs, and dominant responses were seen in regions 160-218 and 743-854. Conclusions about previously exposed vaccinees were limited because only six AZD1222 recipients were SARS-CoV-2 seropositive at baseline. Because no day 14 peak-response samples were available, the repertoires could be characterized only after the peak T cell response. Participants were mostly white British and included more females than males, and it was suggested by the authors that clonal diversity may have been underestimated. Spike-specific TCR breadth and depth rose significantly after two AZD1222 doses compared with day 0 and with MenACWY recipients.

The CDR3 runs 16 amino acids, cysteine and phenylalanine included. The CDR3 DNA has 48 bases and is translated from base 1. From the germline V gene, CDR1 is MDHEN and CDR2 is SYDVKM. Trimming accounts for 5 bases at V and 0 bases at J, while the number of junction bases matched to no gene is 8. This sample's time point label indicates: baseline before first vaccination. The treatment or condition label, read with the paper, signifies: meningococcal conjugate vaccine given as trial control. Vaccinee samples were obtained from the UK trials COV001 and COV002, which included a single-blind randomized controlled phase 2/3 trial of AZD1222 (ChAdOx1 nCoV-19) in healthy adults. For TCRbeta chain sequencing, PBMC samples were collected from trial participants at day 0 and at day 28 after the second dose. The CDR3 regions of human TCRbeta chains were analyzed by immunosequencing. The source study handled its data this way. Repertoire TCRs were matched against a reference library of SARS-CoV-2-specific TCRs generated with the MIRA antigen-specificity platform. Breadth was defined as the fraction of unique TCRs that were SARS-CoV-2-associated, and depth was defined as the fraction of total T cells that were SARS-CoV-2-associated. Each spike-specific TCR was assigned to its reactive spike region and to a CD4 or CD8 class using the MIRA data. Log10-transformed breadth and depth values were compared by one-way ANOVA with Sidak's multiple comparisons tests. TCRdb took this table from immuneACCESS and kept in-frame rearrangements with V and J called. Such tables lack part of the clones; where checked against another copy, unresolved V genes explain under half of the gap, and the rest is unexplained. That table is the source of V, J and clone size, and D and trimming were worked out from the DNA. The sample contains some 140,000 clones, about nine tenths of them found a single time. Jointly, the top ten make up about 5.5% of the sample.

With respect to this clone: No antigen is known for it. Base qualities are missing; no much larger clone stands one base away.

This sample comprised peripheral blood, obtained on day 0 of MenACWY control vaccination. This TCR was sampled from an adult in good health. Here the chain combines TRBV28 and TRBJ2-7; TRBD1 fits 9 bases in the junction. The CDR3 has the sequence CASSGAGTGLSYEQYF. The sequenced DNA is TGTGCCAGCAGTGGTGCCGGGACAGGGCTCTCCTACGAGCAGTACTTC.